This note documents a single TCR beta chain sequence. The data originate from a study of T cells in Graves' hyperthyroidism and ophthalmopathy. This CDR3 region has 14 residues. Germline V gene lookup returns CDR1 SGHTA and CDR2 FQGNSA. With 2 bases clipped from V and 9 bases from J, the junction kept 6 bases outside the gene matches. RNA transcripts served as the template for amplifying TCR beta CDR3 regions. The HTBI primer set was used in a first-round RT-PCR of the TCR CDR3. TCRdb reanalysed the multiplex PCR reads using MiXCR and keeps one entry per CDR3 protein. The top ten hold over 15% of the sample, which has 500,000 to 600,000 distinct CDR3 sequences, under 60% seen once.

This chain joins TRBV7-2 and TRBJ1-5; 8 nucleotides agree with TRBD1. This TCR was sampled from an adult woman with Graves' disease, either hyperthyroidism or ophthalmopathy (not recorded which). Specimen: peripheral blood or thyroid tissue (not recorded which). CDR3 in DNA: TGTGCCAGCAGCTTACGTCAGGGGGCCGGGCCCCAGCATTTT. Translation gives CASSLRQGAGPQHF.